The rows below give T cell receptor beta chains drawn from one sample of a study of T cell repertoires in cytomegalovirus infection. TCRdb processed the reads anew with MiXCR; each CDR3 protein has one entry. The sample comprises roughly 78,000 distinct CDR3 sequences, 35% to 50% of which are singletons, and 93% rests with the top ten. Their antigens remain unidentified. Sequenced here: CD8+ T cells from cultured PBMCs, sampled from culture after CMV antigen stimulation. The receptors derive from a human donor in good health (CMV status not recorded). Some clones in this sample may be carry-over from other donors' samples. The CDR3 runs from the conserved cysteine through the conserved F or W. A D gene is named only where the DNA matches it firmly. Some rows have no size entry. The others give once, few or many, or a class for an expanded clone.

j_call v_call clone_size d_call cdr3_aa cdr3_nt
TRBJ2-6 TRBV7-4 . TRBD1 CASRYDRDPNVLTF TGTGCCAGCAGGTACGACAGGGACCCCAACGTCCTGACTTTC
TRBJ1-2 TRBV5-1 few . CASSLELPIYGYTF TGCGCCAGCAGCTTGGAATTACCAATTTATGGCTACACCTTC
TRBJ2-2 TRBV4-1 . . CATLTTGGDFNTGELFF TGCGCCACCCTGACGACTGGTGGGGACTTTAACACCGGGGAGCTGTTTTTT
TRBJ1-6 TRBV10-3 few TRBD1 CAISEWDSPTYNSPLHF TGTGCCATCAGTGAGTGGGACAGCCCAACCTATAATTCACCCCTCCACTTT
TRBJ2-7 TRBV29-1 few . CSVEDKDGYEQYF TGCAGCGTTGAAGATAAGGACGGCTACGAGCAGTACTTC
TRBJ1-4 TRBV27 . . CASSSHRARKLFF TGTGCCAGCAGCTCCCACAGGGCGCGAAAACTGTTTTTT
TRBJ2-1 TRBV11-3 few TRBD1 CASSLAGQGLDEQFF TGTGCCAGCAGCTTAGCCGGACAGGGGTTGGATGAGCAGTTCTTC
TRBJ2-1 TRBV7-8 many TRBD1 CASSHPTGPGYNEQFF TGTGCCAGCAGCCACCCGACAGGGCCTGGTTACAATGAGCAGTTCTTC
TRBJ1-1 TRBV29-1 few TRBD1 CSVEIQGGNTEAFF TGCAGCGTTGAAATACAGGGGGGGAACACTGAAGCTTTCTTT
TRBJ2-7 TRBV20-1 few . CSARDEGQYEQYF TGCAGTGCTAGAGACGAAGGACAGTACGAGCAGTACTTC
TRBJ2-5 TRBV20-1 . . CSARDQGEAQETQYF TGCAGTGCTAGAGATCAGGGGGAGGCCCAAGAGACCCAGTACTTC
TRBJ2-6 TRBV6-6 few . CASSLALANVLTF TGTGCCAGCAGTCTAGCACTGGCCAACGTCCTGACTTTC
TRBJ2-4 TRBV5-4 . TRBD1 CASSSGQGGNIQYF TGTGCCAGCAGCTCGGGACAGGGAGGAAACATTCAGTACTTC
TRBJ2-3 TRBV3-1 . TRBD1 CASTRQGTPTNTDTQYF TGTGCCAGCACCCGACAGGGGACCCCTACCAACACAGATACGCAGTATTTT
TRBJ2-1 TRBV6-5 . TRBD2 CASSYSGTSGAHNEQFF TGTGCCAGCAGTTACTCGGGGACTAGCGGGGCGCACAATGAGCAGTTCTTC
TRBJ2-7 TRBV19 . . CASSIWHAKAYEQYF TGTGCCAGTAGTATATGGCACGCCAAGGCCTACGAGCAGTACTTC
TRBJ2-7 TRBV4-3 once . CASSQWTASSYEQYF TGCGCCAGCAGCCAATGGACGGCAAGCTCCTACGAGCAGTACTTC
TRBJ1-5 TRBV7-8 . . CASSSNPTLPSNQPQHF TGTGCCAGCAGCTCAAACCCCACACTGCCGAGCAATCAGCCCCAGCATTTT
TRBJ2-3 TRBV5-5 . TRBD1 CASTASAHRGPSTDTQYF TGTGCCAGCACCGCTTCGGCACACAGGGGACCTAGCACAGATACGCAGTATTTT
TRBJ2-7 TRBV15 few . CATSRDTGNEQYF TGTGCCACCAGCAGAGATACAGGGAACGAGCAGTACTTC
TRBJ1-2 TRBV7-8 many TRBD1 CASSLVSGQGGYGYTF TGTGCCAGCAGCTTAGTAAGCGGACAGGGAGGCTATGGCTACACCTTC
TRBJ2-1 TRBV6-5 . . CASSHVTDFYNEQFF TGTGCCAGCAGCCATGTGACAGATTTTTACAATGAGCAGTTCTTC
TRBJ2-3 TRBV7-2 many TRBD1 CASSSSAWDRDRDTQYF TGTGCCAGCAGCTCGAGCGCCTGGGACAGGGACCGAGATACGCAGTATTTT
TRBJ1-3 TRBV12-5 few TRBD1 CASGFGQGARRNTIYF TGTGCTAGTGGTTTTGGTCAGGGGGCCAGAAGAAACACCATATATTTT
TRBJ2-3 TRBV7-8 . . CASSFPDSATSTDTQYF TGTGCCAGCAGCTTTCCCGACAGCGCCACTAGCACAGATACGCAGTATTTT
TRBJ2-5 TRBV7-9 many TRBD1 CASSLVDRGLQETQYF TGTGCCAGCAGCTTGGTGGACAGGGGCCTCCAAGAGACCCAGTACTTC
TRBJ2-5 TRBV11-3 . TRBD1 CASSFRGQGARETQYF TGTGCCAGCAGCTTTAGGGGACAGGGGGCGAGGGAGACCCAGTACTTC
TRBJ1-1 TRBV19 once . CASSMTRTPNTEAFF TGTGCCAGTAGTATGACCCGAACACCAAACACTGAAGCTTTCTTT
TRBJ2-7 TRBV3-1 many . CASSPTDYYEQYF TGTGCCAGCAGCCCAACGGACTACTACGAGCAGTACTTC
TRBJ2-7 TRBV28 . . CASSLTGTSPSYEQYF TGTGCCAGCAGTTTAACCGGGACATCACCCTCCTACGAGCAGTACTTC
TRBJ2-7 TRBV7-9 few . CASSLAASEQYF TGTGCCAGCAGCTTAGCTGCTTCGGAGCAGTACTTC
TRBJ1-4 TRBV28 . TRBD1 CASRQRDRGNEKLFF TGTGCCAGCCGACAGAGGGACAGGGGTAATGAAAAACTGTTTTTT
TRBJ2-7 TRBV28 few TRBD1 CASSARTGAYEQYF TGTGCCAGCAGCGCAAGGACAGGGGCCTACGAGCAGTACTTC
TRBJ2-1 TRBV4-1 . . CASSLVANYNEQFF TGCGCCAGCAGCCTCGTGGCCAACTACAATGAGCAGTTCTTC
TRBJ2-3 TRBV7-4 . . CASSFLSSAQYF TGTGCCAGCAGCTTTTTGTCTAGTGCGCAGTATTTT
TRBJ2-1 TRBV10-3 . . CAIRKDTPSYNEQFF TGTGCCATCAGGAAAGACACGCCATCCTACAATGAGCAGTTCTTC
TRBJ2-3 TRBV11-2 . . CASSLTSTDTQYF TGTGCCAGCAGCCTAACTAGCACAGATACGCAGTATTTT
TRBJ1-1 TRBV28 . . CASSFGRDEAFF TGTGCCAGCAGTTTCGGACGGGATGAAGCTTTCTTT
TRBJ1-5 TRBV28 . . CASSLVGYSNQPQHF TGTGCCAGCAGTCTGGTGGGTTATAGCAATCAGCCCCAGCATTTT
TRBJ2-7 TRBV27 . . CASAQGFPPYEQYF TGTGCCAGCGCCCAGGGTTTTCCTCCCTACGAGCAGTACTTC
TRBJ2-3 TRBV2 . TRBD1 CASAPDRGGTDTQYF TGTGCCAGCGCCCCGGACAGGGGTGGCACAGATACGCAGTATTTT
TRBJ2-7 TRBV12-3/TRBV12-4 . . CASSFTGEGSYEQYF TGTGCCAGCAGTTTTACGGGGGAAGGGTCCTACGAGCAGTACTTC
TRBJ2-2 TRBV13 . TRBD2 CASSQGLAGNTGELFF TGTGCCAGCAGCCAAGGACTAGCGGGGAACACCGGGGAGCTGTTTTTT
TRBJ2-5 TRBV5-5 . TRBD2 CASSLRLAGFQETQYF TGTGCCAGCAGCTTGCGTCTAGCGGGGTTCCAAGAGACCCAGTACTTC
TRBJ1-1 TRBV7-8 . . CASRKHSTMGNTEAFF TGTGCCAGCAGAAAACACTCCACTATGGGGAACACTGAAGCTTTCTTT
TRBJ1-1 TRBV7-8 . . CASSLGSLGTEAFF TGTGCCAGCAGCTTAGGAAGCTTGGGGACTGAAGCTTTCTTT
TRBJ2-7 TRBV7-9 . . CASSLEGGGYEQYF TGTGCCAGCAGCTTAGAGGGGGGGGGCTACGAGCAGTACTTC
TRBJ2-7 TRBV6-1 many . CASRGTRNYEQYF TGTGCCAGCAGGGGGACACGGAACTACGAGCAGTACTTC
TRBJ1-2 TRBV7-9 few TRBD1 CASSLKDRDHYGYTF TGTGCCAGCAGCTTAAAAGACAGGGACCACTATGGCTACACCTTC
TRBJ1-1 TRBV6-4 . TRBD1 CASSEAGTGVAFF TGTGCCAGCAGTGAGGCCGGGACAGGGGTTGCTTTCTTT